The rows below give T cell receptor beta chains drawn from one sample of a study of T cell responses to AZD1222 COVID-19 vaccine. Sequencing used immunoSEQ multiplex PCR; TCRdb keeps in-frame clones, though not all of them. The table shows about 93,000 clones, with approximately 89% occurring only once. Here the sequenced sample was peripheral blood, taken on day 0 of MenACWY control vaccination. Receptor source: an adult in good health. Both conserved end residues are part of each CDR3. The D gene is left open where the match is weak. Size values are once, few and many counts, or a class for expanded clones, and some rows have none.

D gene,clone size,J gene,CDR3 length,V gene,CDR3 protein,CDR3 DNA
NA,NA,TRBJ1-5,12,TRBV6-2/TRBV6-3,CASSDDSQPQHF,TGTGCCAGCAGTGATGACTCCCAACCCCAGCATTTT
NA,NA,TRBJ1-2,15,TRBV7-9,CASSPRQNINYGYTF,TGTGCCAGCAGCCCTCGGCAGAATATTAACTATGGCTACACCTTC
TRBD1,NA,TRBJ1-3,17,TRBV4-3,CASSYDRQGYSGNTIYF,TGCGCCAGCAGCTACGATAGACAGGGGTACTCTGGAAACACCATATATTTT
NA,few,TRBJ2-2,15,TRBV7-9,CASSLRGSNTGELFF,TGTGCCAGCAGCTTAAGGGGGAGTAACACCGGGGAGCTGTTTTTT
NA,NA,TRBJ1-6,16,TRBV5-6,CASSPWRSSYNSPLHF,TGTGCCAGCAGCCCCTGGAGGAGCTCCTATAATTCACCCCTCCACTTT
NA,NA,TRBJ1-1,10,TRBV7-2,CASEGGEAFF,TGTGCCAGCGAAGGGGGTGAAGCTTTCTTT
TRBD2,NA,TRBJ2-3,16,TRBV9,CASSVPLAGATDTQYF,TGTGCCAGCAGCGTTCCCCTAGCGGGGGCCACAGATACGCAGTATTTT
NA,NA,TRBJ2-3,15,TRBV2,CASSEAPLEADTQYF,TGTGCCAGCAGTGAAGCCCCCCTCGAGGCAGATACGCAGTATTTT
TRBD1,NA,TRBJ2-7,15,TRBV10-3,CATSEGAGGAYEQYF,TGTGCCACCTCTGAAGGGGCAGGGGGCGCGTACGAGCAGTACTTC
NA,NA,TRBJ1-4,14,TRBV2,CAAAQYRINEKLFF,TGTGCCGCAGCTCAGTACAGGATTAATGAAAAACTGTTTTTT
TRBD1,NA,TRBJ1-1,13,TRBV7-9,CASRSGGYTEAFF,TGTGCCAGCAGGTCAGGGGGTTATACTGAAGCTTTCTTT
NA,NA,TRBJ1-4,15,TRBV12-5,CASGSSVETQEKLFF,TGTGCTAGTGGGTCCAGTGTCGAAACCCAAGAAAAACTGTTTTTT
NA,NA,TRBJ2-7,13,TRBV7-3,CASSLDVGREQYF,TGTGCCAGCAGCTTAGATGTTGGACGCGAGCAGTACTTC
NA,NA,TRBJ1-6,14,TRBV11-3,CASSLTAYNSPLHF,TGTGCCAGCAGCTTAACAGCTTATAATTCACCCCTCCACTTT
NA,NA,TRBJ1-2,13,TRBV27,CASSLVGSYGYTF,TGTGCCAGCAGTCTCGTTGGCTCGTATGGCTACACCTTC
NA,once,TRBJ1-5,16,TRBV2,CASSDGQDYSNQPQHF,TGTGCCAGCAGTGATGGTCAGGACTATAGCAATCAGCCCCAGCATTTT
TRBD2,NA,TRBJ2-7,16,TRBV6-5,CASSYFRGGLSYEQYF,TGTGCCAGCAGTTACTTCCGGGGGGGGCTCTCCTACGAGCAGTACTTC
NA,NA,TRBJ1-1,13,TRBV15,CAISGGMNTEAFF,TGTGCCATCAGCGGAGGGATGAACACTGAAGCTTTCTTT
NA,NA,TRBJ2-7,13,TRBV28,CASSRFGVYEQYF,TGTGCCAGCAGTCGCTTTGGGGTCTACGAGCAGTACTTC
TRBD1,NA,TRBJ2-1,15,TRBV11-2,CASSLDTRQGAEQFF,TGTGCCAGCAGCTTAGATACGCGACAGGGGGCGGAGCAGTTCTTC
NA,NA,TRBJ2-6,18,TRBV6-6,CASSLTGYPSSGANVLTF,TGTGCCAGCAGTCTTACAGGCTACCCCAGCTCTGGGGCCAACGTCCTGACTTTC
TRBD1,NA,TRBJ1-1,14,TRBV4-1,CASTPDRANTEAFF,TGCGCCAGCACACCGGACAGGGCGAACACTGAAGCTTTCTTT
TRBD1,NA,TRBJ2-1,15,TRBV11-1,CASSEGAVGSGEQFF,TGTGCCAGCAGCGAGGGGGCGGTAGGGTCCGGTGAGCAGTTCTTC
TRBD2,NA,TRBJ2-3,19,TRBV19,CASSYGTSGGAPSTDTQYF,TGTGCCAGTAGCTACGGGACTAGCGGGGGGGCTCCTAGCACAGATACGCAGTATTTT
NA,once,TRBJ2-3,17,TRBV19,CASSRLRGPASTDTQYF,TGTGCCAGCTCTAGGTTGCGGGGACCGGCGAGTACAGATACGCAGTATTTT
NA,once,TRBJ1-6,14,TRBV6-5,CASSTTGLNSPLHF,TGTGCCAGCAGTACGACAGGCCTTAATTCACCCCTCCACTTT
NA,few,TRBJ1-4,15,TRBV30,CAWSRGGPTNEKLFF,TGTGCCTGGAGTCGGGGAGGTCCAACTAATGAAAAACTGTTTTTT
TRBD2,NA,TRBJ2-3,16,TRBV7-8,CASSLSASGFTDTQYF,TGTGCCAGCAGCTTATCGGCTAGCGGGTTCACAGATACGCAGTATTTT
NA,NA,TRBJ1-5,12,TRBV5-4,CASSLDEQPQHF,TGTGCCAGCAGCTTGGATGAACAGCCCCAGCATTTT
NA,once,TRBJ2-5,16,TRBV27,CASSDRGQGRGETQYF,TGTGCCAGCAGTGACCGCGGGCAGGGGAGGGGAGAGACCCAGTACTTC
NA,NA,TRBJ1-2,15,TRBV6-6,CASSYLQANNYGYTF,TGTGCCAGCAGTTACCTACAGGCAAATAACTATGGCTACACCTTC
TRBD1,few,TRBJ1-2,15,TRBV5-1,CASSLESRGFDGYTF,TGCGCCAGCAGCTTGGAAAGCAGGGGGTTCGATGGCTACACCTTC
NA,NA,TRBJ2-4,13,TRBV5-6,CASSLTINDIQYF,TGTGCCAGCAGCTTGACAATAAATGACATTCAGTACTTC
TRBD1,NA,TRBJ2-1,12,TRBV6-5,CASSYGQGPQFF,TGTGCCAGCAGTTACGGACAGGGGCCCCAGTTCTTC
TRBD2,NA,TRBJ2-4,18,TRBV28,CASSLLLAGGQDENIQYF,TGTGCCAGCAGTTTATTACTAGCGGGGGGGCAGGATGAAAACATTCAGTACTTC
NA,NA,TRBJ1-1,13,TRBV18,CASSPRDGDEAFF,TGTGCCAGCTCACCACGGGACGGGGATGAAGCTTTCTTT
NA,NA,TRBJ1-1,16,TRBV5-4,CASSPTSREVNTEAFF,TGTGCCAGCAGCCCTACTTCGCGGGAGGTGAACACTGAAGCTTTCTTT
NA,NA,TRBJ1-3,17,TRBV3-1/TRBV3-2,CASSQIPGLSLGNTIYF,TGTGCCAGCAGCCAGATACCCGGGCTCTCTCTTGGAAACACCATATATTTT
NA,NA,TRBJ2-2,13,TRBV11-3,CASSLDLSGELFF,TGTGCCAGCAGCTTAGATTTGTCCGGGGAGCTGTTTTTT
NA,NA,TRBJ2-7,16,TRBV29-1,CSVEAVVKGGVYEQYF,TGCAGCGTTGAAGCCGTGGTGAAAGGGGGGGTCTACGAGCAGTACTTC
TRBD1,few,TRBJ2-7,16,TRBV7-3,CASSANTGTGYHEQYF,TGTGCCAGCAGCGCCAATACCGGGACAGGGTACCACGAGCAGTACTTC
NA,NA,TRBJ2-1,13,TRBV18,CASSMSSYNEQFF,TGTGCCAGCTCGATGAGCTCCTACAATGAGCAGTTCTTC
NA,NA,TRBJ1-2,14,TRBV7-2,CASQGGVGSYGYTF,TGTGCCAGCCAAGGGGGAGTTGGGTCATATGGCTACACCTTC
TRBD2,NA,TRBJ2-2,13,TRBV6-5,CASKRENTGELFF,TGTGCCAGTAAGCGGGAGAACACCGGGGAGCTGTTTTTT
NA,NA,TRBJ2-7,13,TRBV5-1,CASSLAQSYEQYF,TGCGCCAGCAGCTTGGCTCAGTCCTACGAGCAGTACTTC
NA,NA,TRBJ2-2,14,TRBV11-2,CASSLVGTTGELFF,TGTGCCAGCAGCTTAGTCGGAACAACCGGGGAGCTGTTTTTT
NA,NA,TRBJ2-5,17,TRBV7-9,CASSLGLFAREGETQYF,TGTGCCAGCAGCTTAGGATTATTTGCTCGAGAAGGAGAGACCCAGTACTTC
NA,NA,TRBJ2-7,13,TRBV29-1,CSVMSGVKYEQYF,TGCAGCGTTATGTCAGGGGTGAAGTACGAGCAGTACTTC
TRBD1,NA,TRBJ1-5,18,TRBV5-1,CASSSKGAGVFSNQPQHF,TGCGCCAGCAGCTCAAAGGGGGCTGGGGTTTTTAGCAATCAGCCCCAGCATTTT
NA,NA,TRBJ2-5,16,TRBV19,CASSIEGEGLQETQYF,TGTGCCAGTAGTATCGAGGGAGAGGGCCTCCAAGAGACCCAGTACTTC
TRBD1,few,TRBJ1-6,18,TRBV30,CAWSPLGQGASYNSPLHF,TGTGCCTGGAGTCCCCTAGGACAGGGGGCTTCCTATAATTCACCCCTCCACTTT
NA,NA,TRBJ2-5,14,TRBV7-2,CASSLVGGQETQYF,TGTGCCAGCAGCTTAGTCGGGGGCCAAGAGACCCAGTACTTC